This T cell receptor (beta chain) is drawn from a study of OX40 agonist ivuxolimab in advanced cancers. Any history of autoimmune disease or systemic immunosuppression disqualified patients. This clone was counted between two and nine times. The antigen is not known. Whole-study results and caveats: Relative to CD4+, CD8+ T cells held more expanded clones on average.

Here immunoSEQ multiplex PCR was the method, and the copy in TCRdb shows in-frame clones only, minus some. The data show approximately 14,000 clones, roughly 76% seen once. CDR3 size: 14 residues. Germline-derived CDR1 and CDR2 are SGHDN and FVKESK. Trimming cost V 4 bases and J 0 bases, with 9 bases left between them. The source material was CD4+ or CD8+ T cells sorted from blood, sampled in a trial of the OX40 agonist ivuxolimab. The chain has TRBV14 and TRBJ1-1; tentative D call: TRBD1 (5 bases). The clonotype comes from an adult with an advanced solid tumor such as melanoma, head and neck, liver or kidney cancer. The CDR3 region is CASSLGQLNTEAFF. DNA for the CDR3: TGTGCCAGCAGCCTCGGACAACTGAACACTGAAGCTTTCTTT.